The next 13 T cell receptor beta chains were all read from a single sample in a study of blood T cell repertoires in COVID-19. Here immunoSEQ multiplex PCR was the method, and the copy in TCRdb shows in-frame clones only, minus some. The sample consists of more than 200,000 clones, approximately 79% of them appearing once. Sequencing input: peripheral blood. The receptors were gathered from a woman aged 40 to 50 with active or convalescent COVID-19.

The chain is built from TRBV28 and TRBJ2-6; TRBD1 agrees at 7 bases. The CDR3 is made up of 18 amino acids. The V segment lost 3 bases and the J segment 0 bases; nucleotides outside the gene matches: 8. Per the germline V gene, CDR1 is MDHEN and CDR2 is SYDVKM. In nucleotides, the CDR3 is TGTGCCAGCAGTTTCCTGACAGGGTCTCTCTCTGGGGCCAACGTCCTGACTTTC. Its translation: CASSFLTGSLSGANVLTF.

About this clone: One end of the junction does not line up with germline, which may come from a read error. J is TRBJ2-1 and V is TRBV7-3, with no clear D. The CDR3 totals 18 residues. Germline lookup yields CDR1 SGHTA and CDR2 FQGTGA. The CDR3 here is CASSLIPTSQYSYNEQFF. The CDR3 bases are TGTGCCAGCAGTTTAATCCCGACTTCGCAGTACTCCTACAATGAGCAGTTCTTC.

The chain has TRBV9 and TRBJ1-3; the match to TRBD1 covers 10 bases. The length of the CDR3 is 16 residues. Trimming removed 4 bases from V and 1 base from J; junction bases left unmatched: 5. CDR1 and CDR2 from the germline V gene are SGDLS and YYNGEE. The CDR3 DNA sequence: TGTGCCAGCAGCCGATGGACAGGGGGTTCTGGAAACACCATATATTTT. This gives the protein CASSRWTGGSGNTIYF.

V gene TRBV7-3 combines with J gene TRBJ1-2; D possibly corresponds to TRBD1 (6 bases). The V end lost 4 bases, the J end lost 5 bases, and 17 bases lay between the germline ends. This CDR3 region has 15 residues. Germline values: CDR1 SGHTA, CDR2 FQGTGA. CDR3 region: CASSSYATGVYGYTF. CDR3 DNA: TGTGCCAGCAGCTCGTACGCGACAGGTGTGTATGGCTACACCTTC.

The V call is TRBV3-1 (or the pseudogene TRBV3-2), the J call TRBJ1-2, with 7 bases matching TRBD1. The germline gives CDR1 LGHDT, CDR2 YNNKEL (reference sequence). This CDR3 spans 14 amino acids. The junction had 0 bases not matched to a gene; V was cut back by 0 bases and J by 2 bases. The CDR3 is CASSQEGQNYGYTF. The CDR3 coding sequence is TGTGCCAGCAGCCAAGAGGGACAGAACTATGGCTACACCTTC.

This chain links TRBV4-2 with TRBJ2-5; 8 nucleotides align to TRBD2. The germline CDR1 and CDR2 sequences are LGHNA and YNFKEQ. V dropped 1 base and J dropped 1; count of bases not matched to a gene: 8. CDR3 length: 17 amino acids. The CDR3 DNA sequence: TGTGCCAGCAGCCAAGCTGGAAGCGGGGGACTCCAAGAGACCCAGTACTTC. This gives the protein CASSQAGSGGLQETQYF.

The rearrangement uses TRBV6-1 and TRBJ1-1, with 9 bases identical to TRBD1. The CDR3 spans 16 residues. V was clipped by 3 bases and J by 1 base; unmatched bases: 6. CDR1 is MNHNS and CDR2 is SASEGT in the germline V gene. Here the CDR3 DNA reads TGTGCCAGCAGTGATACAGGGGGCCCGGGGAACACTGAAGCTTTCTTT. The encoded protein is CASSDTGGPGNTEAFF.

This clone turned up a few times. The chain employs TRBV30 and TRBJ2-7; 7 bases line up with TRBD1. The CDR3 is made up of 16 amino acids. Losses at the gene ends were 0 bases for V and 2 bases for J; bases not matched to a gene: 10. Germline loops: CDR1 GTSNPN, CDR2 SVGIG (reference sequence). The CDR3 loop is CAWSVHHQGVPYEQYF. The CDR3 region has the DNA TGTGCCTGGAGTGTACATCACCAGGGGGTCCCCTACGAGCAGTACTTC.

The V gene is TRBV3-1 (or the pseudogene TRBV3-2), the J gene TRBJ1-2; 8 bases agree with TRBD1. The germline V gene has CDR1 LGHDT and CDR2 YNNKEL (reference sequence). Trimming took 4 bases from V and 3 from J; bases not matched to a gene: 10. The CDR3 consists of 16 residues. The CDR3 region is CASSPQGALKYYGYTF. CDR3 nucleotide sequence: TGTGCCAGCAGCCCCCAGGGGGCCCTGAAATACTATGGCTACACCTTC.

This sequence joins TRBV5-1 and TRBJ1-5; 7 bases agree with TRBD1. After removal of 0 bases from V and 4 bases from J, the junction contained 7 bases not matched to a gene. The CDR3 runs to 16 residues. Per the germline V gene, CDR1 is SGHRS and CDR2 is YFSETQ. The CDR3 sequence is CASSLEPQGVNQPQHF. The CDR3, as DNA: TGCGCCAGCAGCTTGGAGCCCCAGGGGGTGAATCAGCCCCAGCATTTT.

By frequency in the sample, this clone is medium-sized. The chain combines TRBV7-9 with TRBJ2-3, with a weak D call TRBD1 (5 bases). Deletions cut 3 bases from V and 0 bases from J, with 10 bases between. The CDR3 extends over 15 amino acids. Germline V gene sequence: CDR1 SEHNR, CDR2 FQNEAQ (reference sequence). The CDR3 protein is CASSLAGMSTDTQYF. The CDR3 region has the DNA TGTGCCAGCAGCTTGGCAGGGATGAGCACAGATACGCAGTATTTT.

CDR3 sequence: CASSLGTVLNTEAFF. The CDR3 DNA is TGTGCCAGCAGCTTAGGGACAGTATTAAACACTGAAGCTTTCTTT. The chain couples TRBV7-2 to TRBJ1-1; the D gene is possibly TRBD1 (6 bases). V was shortened by 1 base and J by 2 bases, with 11 bases between the two germline ends. Germline CDR1 SGHTA, CDR2 FQGNSA. CDR3 length: 15 amino acids.

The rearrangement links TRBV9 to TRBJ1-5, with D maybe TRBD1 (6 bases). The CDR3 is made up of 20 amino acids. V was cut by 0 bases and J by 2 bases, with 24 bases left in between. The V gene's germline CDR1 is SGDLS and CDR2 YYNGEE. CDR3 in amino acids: CASSVECGAGAADCNQPQHF. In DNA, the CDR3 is TGTGCCAGCAGCGTAGAGTGTGGGGCAGGGGCGGCCGATTGCAATCAGCCCCAGCATTTT.